The 16 T cell receptor beta chains listed next were all sequenced from one sample in a study of blood T cell repertoires in COVID-19 (dated by TCRdb to about 2020). Libraries were made using the immunoSEQ multiplex PCR assay. Sourced from immuneACCESS, this table was stored by TCRdb with only in-frame sequences that have V and J called. A share of the clones is absent; for the studies checked, an unresolved V gene accounts for under half, and the remainder has no known explanation. Here the sample has around 85,000 clones; approximately 85% occur a single time. The leading ten clones occupy around 7.3% of the sample. The sequenced sample consisted of peripheral blood. These TCRs come from a man aged 50 or older with active COVID-19.

This sequence joins TRBV28 and TRBJ2-4; TRBD1 aligns across 7 bases. The CDR3 has 18 amino acids. V dropped 8 bases and J dropped 0; count of bases not matched to a gene: 16. Germline loops: CDR1 MDHEN, CDR2 SYDVKM. The CDR3 sequence is CASRDQDRITLAKNIQYF. CDR3 coding DNA: TGTGCCAGCCGAGACCAGGACAGGATCACTTTAGCCAAAAACATTCAGTACTTC.

The chain couples TRBV19 to TRBJ2-1, with TRBD2 matching 9 bases. From germline, CDR1 is LNHDA and CDR2 SQIVND (reference sequence). J was trimmed by 8 bases and V by 2 bases; bases with no gene match: 7. The CDR3 is 15 residues long. CDR3 sequence reads: CASSITLAGRHEQFF. CDR3 sequence (DNA): TGTGCCAGTAGTATAACTCTAGCGGGAAGGCATGAGCAGTTCTTC.

The chain joins TRBV24-1 to TRBJ1-2; D might be TRBD1 (6 bases). The CDR3 length is 14 residues. V gave up 2 bases and J gave up 6 bases, with 12 bases separating them. Germline CDR1 reads KGHDR; CDR2 reads SFDVKD. The CDR3 DNA is TGTGCCACCAGTGATTCGGGGGGCAGGAATGGCTACACCTTC. As protein: CATSDSGGRNGYTF.

V gene TRBV2 combines with J gene TRBJ1-2; 8 positions match TRBD1. J was trimmed by 8 bases and V by 5 bases; bases with no gene match: 13. The CDR3 length is 15 residues. From germline, CDR1 is SNHLY and CDR2 FYNNEI. The CDR3 is CASSYYSGGAEGYTF. CDR3 in DNA: TGTGCCAGCAGTTACTACTCAGGGGGCGCGGAGGGCTACACCTTC.

This clone was seen just once. The chain carries TRBV27 and TRBJ2-2; TRBD2 matches 9 bases. Germline V lookup: CDR1 MNHEY, CDR2 SMNVEV (reference sequence). The CDR3 totals 16 residues. Unmatched junction bases numbered 8, after V lost 3 bases and J lost 6 bases. As DNA, the CDR3 is TGTGCCAGCAGTTTCCTGGGACTAGCTGGGTCCGGGGAGCTGTTTTTT. This sequence encodes CASSFLGLAGSGELFF.

The chain links TRBV28 to TRBJ2-7, with D unresolved. This CDR3 spans 11 amino acids. The V gene lost 2 bases and the J gene lost 7 bases, with 6 bases spanning the gap. The V gene's germline CDR1 is MDHEN and CDR2 SYDVKM. The CDR3 sequence: CASSLHREQYF. The CDR3 coding sequence is TGTGCCAGCAGTTTACACCGGGAGCAGTACTTC.

The chain is built from TRBV2 and TRBJ1-5, with D uncertain. Germline CDR1 and CDR2: SNHLY and FYNNEI. Trimming left V 5 bases short and J 0 bases short, with 5 bases between. CDR3 length: 13 amino acids. CDR3 DNA sequence: TGTGCCAGCAGTTTGTATAGCAATCAGCCCCAGCATTTT. It specifies CASSLYSNQPQHF.

The V call is TRBV27, the J call TRBJ2-7, with a weak D call TRBD2 (6 bases). Germline loops: CDR1 MNHEY, CDR2 SMNVEV (reference sequence). V was trimmed by 2 bases and J by 2 bases, leaving 10 bases between them. CDR3 length equals 14 residues. CDR3 bases: TGTGCCAGCAGTTTAATAGCGGCAGCCTACGAGCAGTACTTC. Protein sequence: CASSLIAAAYEQYF.

This clone was recorded a few times. This chain links TRBV7-2 with TRBJ1-6; TRBD1 might be the D (5 bases). Trimming took off 5 bases at V and 9 bases at J, with 14 bases between the two ends. The length of the CDR3 is 14 residues. Per germline, CDR1 SGHTA and CDR2 FQGNSA. The CDR3 loop reads CASSPSGGGSPLHF. The CDR3 nucleotides read TGTGCCAGCAGCCCCTCAGGCGGGGGTTCACCCCTCCACTTT.

The rearrangement links TRBV7-2 to TRBJ2-7, with D possibly TRBD2 on 6 matching bases. Looked up from germline, CDR1 is SGHTA and CDR2 is FQGNSA. This CDR3 region has 17 residues. V was pared by 4 bases and J by 2 bases, with 21 bases between. CDR3 in DNA: TGTGCCAGCAGCTCTCTGGGTAGCGGTTTGGGGCCCTACGAGCAGTACTTC. Protein sequence: CASSSLGSGLGPYEQYF.

This clone has a handful of counts. V usage is TRBV24-1 and J usage is TRBJ1-2, with 8 bases lining up with TRBD1. This CDR3 comprises 13 residues. Germline V gene sequence: CDR1 KGHDR, CDR2 SFDVKD. The J segment lost 6 bases and the V segment lost 7 bases, leaving 6 bases of the junction unmatched. The DNA for the CDR3 is TGTGCCACCAGGGATACAGGGGGTGATGGCTACACCTTC. It translates to CATRDTGGDGYTF.

As DNA, the CDR3 is TGCGCCAGCAGTCTGGACAGGACTGAAGCTTTCTTT. Translated, it gives CASSLDRTEAFF. The chain joins TRBV4-1 to TRBJ1-1; TRBD1 matches 7 bases. The CDR3 contains 12 residues. Germline V gives CDR1 MGHRA, CDR2 YSYEKL. The V gene end was trimmed by 6 bases and the J gene end by 5 bases; junction bases not matched to a gene: 3.

This clone turned up a few times. This rearrangement joins TRBV5-4 to TRBJ1-2; 10 bases agree with TRBD1. V trimming: 7 bases; J trimming: 3 bases; junction bases outside the gene matches: 12. The CDR3 runs to 16 residues. CDR1 and CDR2 (germline): SGHNT, YYREEE (reference sequence). Written as DNA, the CDR3 is TGTGCCAGCCCCGGGACAGGGGACCTCGTTGACTATGGCTACACCTTC. It specifies CASPGTGDLVDYGYTF.

This clone showed up just once. This chain joins TRBV4-3 and TRBJ2-3, with 15 bases identical to TRBD2. The CDR3 consists of 18 residues. The germline V gene encodes CDR1 LGHNA and CDR2 YSLEER. V trimming: 2 bases; J trimming: 2 bases; junction bases outside the gene matches: 5. Here the CDR3 DNA reads TGCGCCAGCAGCCAAACTCGGACTAGCGGGGGGGCCACAGATACGCAGTATTTT. It encodes CASSQTRTSGGATDTQYF.

This clone was recorded once. The J gene is TRBJ1-2, the V gene TRBV19; 7 nucleotides line up with TRBD1. Germline CDR1 is LNHDA and CDR2 is SQIVND (reference sequence). V lost 3 bases, J lost 2 bases, and 12 bases stayed unmatched. This CDR3 comprises 17 residues. The chain's CDR3 is CASSIPGQRAPNYGYTF. In nucleotides, the CDR3 is TGTGCCAGTAGTATCCCGGGACAGCGGGCCCCGAACTATGGCTACACCTTC.

This sequence joins TRBV11-2 and TRBJ2-1; D is undetermined. Trimming cost V 6 bases and J 8 bases, with 14 bases left between them. The CDR3 is 13 amino acids. Germline V gives CDR1 SGHAT, CDR2 FQNNGV. The CDR3 DNA follows: TGTGCCAGCAGTAGAGCCGGTTATTATGAGCAGTTCTTC. This sequence encodes CASSRAGYYEQFF.